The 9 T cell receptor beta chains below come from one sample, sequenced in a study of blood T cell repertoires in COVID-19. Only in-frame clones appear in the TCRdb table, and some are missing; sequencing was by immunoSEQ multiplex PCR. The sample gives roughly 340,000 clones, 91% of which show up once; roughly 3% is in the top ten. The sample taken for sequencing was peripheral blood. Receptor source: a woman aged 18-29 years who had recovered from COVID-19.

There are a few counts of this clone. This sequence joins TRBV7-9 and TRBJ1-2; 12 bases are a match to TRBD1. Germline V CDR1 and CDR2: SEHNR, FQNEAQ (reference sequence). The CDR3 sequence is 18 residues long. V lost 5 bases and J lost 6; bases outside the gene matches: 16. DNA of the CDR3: TGTGCCAGCAGCCACCGGGACAGGGGGCTCTTATCCGGGGATGGCTACACCTTC. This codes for CASSHRDRGLLSGDGYTF. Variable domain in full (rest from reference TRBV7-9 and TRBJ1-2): DTGVSQNPRHKITKRGQNVTFRCDPISEHNRLYWYRQTLGQGPEFLTYFQNEAQLEKSRLLSDRFSAERPKGSFSTLEIQRTEQGDSAMYLCASSHRDRGLLSGDGYTFGSGTRLTVV.

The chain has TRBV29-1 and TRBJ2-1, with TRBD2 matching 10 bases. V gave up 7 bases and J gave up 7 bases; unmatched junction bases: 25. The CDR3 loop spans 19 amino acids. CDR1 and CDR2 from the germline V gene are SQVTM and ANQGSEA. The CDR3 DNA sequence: TGCAGCGCACTCCCCTTCGGGGGGGCTAGTCTAGCGGGAGATAATGAGCAGTTCTTC. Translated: CSALPFGGASLAGDNEQFF.

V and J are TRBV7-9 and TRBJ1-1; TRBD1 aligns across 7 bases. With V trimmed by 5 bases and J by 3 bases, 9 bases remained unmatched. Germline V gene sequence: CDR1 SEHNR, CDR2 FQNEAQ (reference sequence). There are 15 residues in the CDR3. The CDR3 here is CASSPYGTVDTEAFF. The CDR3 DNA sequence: TGTGCCAGCAGCCCTTACGGGACAGTCGACACTGAAGCTTTCTTT.

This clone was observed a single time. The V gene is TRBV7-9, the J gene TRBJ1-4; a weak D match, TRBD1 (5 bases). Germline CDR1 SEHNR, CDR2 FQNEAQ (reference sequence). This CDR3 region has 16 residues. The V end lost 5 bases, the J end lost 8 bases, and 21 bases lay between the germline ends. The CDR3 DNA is TGTGCCAGCAGCCCCCCCTCAGGGTCGGGGGACGAAAAACTGTTTTTT. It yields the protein CASSPPSGSGDEKLFF. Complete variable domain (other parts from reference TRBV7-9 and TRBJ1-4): DTGVSQNPRHKITKRGQNVTFRCDPISEHNRLYWYRQTLGQGPEFLTYFQNEAQLEKSRLLSDRFSAERPKGSFSTLEIQRTEQGDSAMYLCASSPPSGSGDEKLFFGSGTQLSVL.

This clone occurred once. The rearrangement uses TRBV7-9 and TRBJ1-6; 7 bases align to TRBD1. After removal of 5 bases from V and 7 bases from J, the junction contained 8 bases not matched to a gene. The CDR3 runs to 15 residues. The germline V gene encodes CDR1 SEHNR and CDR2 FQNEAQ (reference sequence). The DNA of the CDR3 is TGTGCCAGCAGCCCAAAAGGGGGCCTCAATTCACCCCTCCACTTT. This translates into CASSPKGGLNSPLHF.

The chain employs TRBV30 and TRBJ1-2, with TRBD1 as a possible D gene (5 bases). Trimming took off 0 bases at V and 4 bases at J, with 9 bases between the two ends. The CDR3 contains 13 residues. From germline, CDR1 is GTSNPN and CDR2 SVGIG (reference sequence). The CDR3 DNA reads TGTGCCTGGAGTGTAAAACAGGCCTATGGCTACACCTTC. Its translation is CAWSVKQAYGYTF.

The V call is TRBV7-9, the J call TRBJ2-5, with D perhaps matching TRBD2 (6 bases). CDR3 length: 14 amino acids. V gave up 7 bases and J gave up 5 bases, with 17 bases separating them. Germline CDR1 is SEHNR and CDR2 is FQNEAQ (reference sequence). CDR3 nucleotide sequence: TGTGCCAGCACCGGGCGGGGCCTCAGGGAGACCCAGTACTTC. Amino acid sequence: CASTGRGLRETQYF.

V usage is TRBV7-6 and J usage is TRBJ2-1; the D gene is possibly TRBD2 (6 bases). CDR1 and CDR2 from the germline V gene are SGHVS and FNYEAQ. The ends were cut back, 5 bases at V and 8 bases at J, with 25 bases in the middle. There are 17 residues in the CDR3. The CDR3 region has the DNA TGTGCCAGCAGCAAGACCGCGGGAAGCGCTTACCGGGATGAGCAGTTCTTC. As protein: CASSKTAGSAYRDEQFF. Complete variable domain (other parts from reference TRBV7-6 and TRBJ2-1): GAGVSQSPRYKVTKRGQDVALRCDPISGHVSLYWYRQALGQGPEFLTYFNYEAQQDKSGLPNDRFSAERPEGSISTLTIQRTEQRDSAMYRCASSKTAGSAYRDEQFFGPGTRLTVL.

CDR3 DNA: TGTGCCAGCAGCTTAGTGGCGGGGGCGCGTGGTCAGCCCCAGCATTTT. Its translation is CASSLVAGARGQPQHF. This chain links TRBV7-2 with TRBJ1-5; D might be TRBD1 (6 bases). The V end was cut by 1 base, the J end by 6 bases, with 16 bases between. This CDR3 spans 16 amino acids. Germline CDR1 reads SGHTA; CDR2 reads FQGNSA. The full variable domain, with the rest looked up from reference TRBV7-2 and TRBJ1-5, is GAGVSQSPSNKVTEKGKDVELRCDPISGHTALYWYRQSLGQGLEFLIYFQGNSAPDKSGLPSDRFSAERTGGSVSTLTIQRTQQEDSAVYLCASSLVAGARGQPQHFGDGTRLSIL.